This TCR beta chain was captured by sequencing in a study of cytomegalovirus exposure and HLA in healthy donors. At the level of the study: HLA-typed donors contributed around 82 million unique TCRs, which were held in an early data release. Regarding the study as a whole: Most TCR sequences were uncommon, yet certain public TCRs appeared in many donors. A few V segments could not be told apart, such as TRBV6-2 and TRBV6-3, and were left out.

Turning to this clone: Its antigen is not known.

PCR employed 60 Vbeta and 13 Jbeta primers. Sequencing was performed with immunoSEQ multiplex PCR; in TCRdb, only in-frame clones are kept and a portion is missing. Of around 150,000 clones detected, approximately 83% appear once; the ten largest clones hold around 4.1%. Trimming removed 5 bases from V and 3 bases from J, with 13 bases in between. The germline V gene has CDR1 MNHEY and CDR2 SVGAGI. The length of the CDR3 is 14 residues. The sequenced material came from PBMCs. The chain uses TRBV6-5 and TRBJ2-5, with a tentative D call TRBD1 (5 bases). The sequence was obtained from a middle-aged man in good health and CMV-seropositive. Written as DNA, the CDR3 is TGTGCCAGCAGTCCCGCCCAGGGTGAAGAGACCCAGTACTTC. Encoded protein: CASSPAQGEETQYF.